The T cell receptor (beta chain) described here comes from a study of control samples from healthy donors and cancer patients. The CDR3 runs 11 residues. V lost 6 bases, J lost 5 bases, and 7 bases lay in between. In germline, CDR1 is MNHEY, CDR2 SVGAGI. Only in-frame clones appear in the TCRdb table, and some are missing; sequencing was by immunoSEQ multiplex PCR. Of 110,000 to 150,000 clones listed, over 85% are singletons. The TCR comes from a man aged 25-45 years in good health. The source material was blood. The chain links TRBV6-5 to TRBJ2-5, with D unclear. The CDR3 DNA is TGTGCCAGCAGCACCAGGGAGACCCAGTACTTC. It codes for CASSTRETQYF.